The present TCR beta chain was sequenced within a study of cytomegalovirus exposure and HLA in healthy donors. About this clone: The antigen is unknown.

Primers: 60 Vbeta forward and 13 Jbeta reverse. The table came from immunoSEQ multiplex PCR; TCRdb's copy has only in-frame clones and leaves some out. Found here are roughly 120,000 clones, roughly three quarters of them singletons; the top ten hold 1.5% to 2.5%. V was shortened by 2 bases and J by 1 base, with 10 bases between the two germline ends. Germline CDR1 is MNHEY and CDR2 is SVGAGI. The CDR3 has 15 amino acids. Study-wide points: One variant, a missense change in DCLRE1C, was linked in a later analysis to TCR beta V- and J-gene trimming. What TCR beta sequences reportedly achieved was accurate prediction of HLA-A and HLA-B alleles in most subjects. In vitro checks showed that a few CMV-associated chains really do target CMV antigens. The majority of CMV-associated TCR beta chains were reported as apparently HLA-restricted in a later analysis.

The sequenced material came from PBMCs. The J gene is TRBJ2-3, the V gene TRBV6-5, with D possibly being TRBD1 (6 bases). The origin of this receptor is a man between 18 and 29 years old in good health and CMV-seronegative. The CDR3, as DNA: TGTGCCAGCAGTTACCAGGGGTTAGGCACAGATACGCAGTATTTT. Translation gives CASSYQGLGTDTQYF.